The 26 T cell receptor beta chains given below trace back to one sample, sequenced in a study of response to subunit inactivated influenza vaccine. MiXCR, applied by TCRdb to the RT-PCR reads, yields one record per CDR3 protein. The sample consists of 610,000 or so distinct CDR3 sequences, about 15% of them appearing once. Sequences were derived from PBMCs from blood, sampled 11 to 12 days after vaccination. The receptors come from a man aged 50-59 years who received an inactivated influenza vaccine.

This clonotype was seen at least ten times. V usage is TRBV5-1 and J usage is TRBJ2-1, with TRBD2 identical over 7 bases. The CDR3 is made up of 15 amino acids. Looked up from germline, CDR1 is SGHRS and CDR2 is YFSETQ. V shed 4 bases and J 2 bases; nucleotides not matched to a gene: 6. The CDR3 loop is CASSQSGETYNEQFF. The CDR3 DNA reads as TGCGCCAGCAGCCAAAGCGGGGAAACCTACAATGAGCAGTTCTTC.

This clonotype came up once. This rearrangement joins TRBV4-3 to TRBJ2-7; no firm D call. V was cut by 1 base and J by 2 bases, with 12 bases left in between. Germline V gives CDR1 LGHNA, CDR2 YSLEER. The CDR3 is 15 amino acids. This CDR3 reads CASSQVYRDTYEQYF. Here the CDR3 DNA reads TGCGCCAGCAGCCAAGTATACCGCGACACCTACGAGCAGTACTTC.

This clonotype occurred once. The chain is built from TRBV10-3 and TRBJ1-2, with D unclear. Germline values: CDR1 ENHRY, CDR2 SYGVKD. The length of the CDR3 is 18 residues. Trimming left V 4 bases short and J 3 bases short, with 24 bases between. The CDR3 loop is CAISGRWSATPGHYGYTF. The DNA of the CDR3 is TGTGCCATCAGTGGACGGTGGTCGGCGACACCAGGCCACTATGGCTACACCTTC.

This chain connects TRBV12-3 or TRBV12-4 to TRBJ2-2; 11 bases fit TRBD2. With 7 bases clipped from V and 5 bases from J, the junction kept 3 bases outside the gene matches. This CDR3 is built from 14 residues. The CDR3 protein is CASNRLAGTGELFF. Written as DNA, the CDR3 is TGTGCCAGCAACAGACTAGCGGGGACCGGGGAGCTGTTTTTT.

This clonotype was seen a handful of times. This sequence joins TRBV13 and TRBJ2-1, with 10 bases identical to TRBD2. The junction had 17 bases not matched to a gene; V was cut back by 5 bases and J by 7 bases. CDR3 size: 18 residues. Germline V lookup: CDR1 PRHDT, CDR2 FYEKMQ (reference sequence). CDR3 nucleotides: TGTGCCAGCAGCCTCACGACCAGCGGGGGGGGAATGGGGAATGAGCAGTTCTTC. Translated: CASSLTTSGGGMGNEQFF. The full variable domain, completed using reference TRBV13 and TRBJ2-1, is AAGVIQSPRHLIKEKRETATLKCYPIPRHDTVYWYQQGPGQDPQFLISFYEKMQSDKGSIPDRFSAQQFSDYHSELNMSSLELGDSALYFCASSLTTSGGGMGNEQFFGPGTRLTVL.

The chain couples TRBV6-1 to TRBJ1-2, with TRBD1 as a possible D gene (5 bases). The germline CDR1 and CDR2 sequences are MNHNS and SASEGT. CDR3 length equals 14 residues. The V and J ends lost 6 bases and 0 bases respectively, with 11 bases between them. As DNA, the CDR3 is TGTGCCAGCAGCGCCCCAGGGACTAACTATGGCTACACCTTC. Protein: CASSAPGTNYGYTF.

V usage is TRBV7-2 and J usage is TRBJ2-5; D may correspond to TRBD1 or TRBD2 (5 bases each). Per germline, CDR1 SGHTA and CDR2 FQGNSA. The ends were cut back, 4 bases at V and 1 base at J, with 16 bases in the middle. This CDR3 is 16 amino acids long. CDR3: CASSSSAVGTQETQYF. The DNA of the CDR3 is TGTGCCAGCAGCTCGTCAGCCGTAGGGACCCAAGAGACCCAGTACTTC.

This chain uses TRBV6-1 with TRBJ2-7, with a weak D call TRBD2 (5 bases). Germline CDR1 reads MNHNS; CDR2 reads SASEGT. Trimming left V 5 bases short and J 0 bases short, with 14 bases between. This CDR3 region has 15 residues. The CDR3 sequence is CASSIPVGVSYEQYF. The CDR3 DNA reads as TGTGCCAGCAGTATCCCAGTGGGAGTCTCCTACGAGCAGTACTTC.

This clonotype showed up many times. This chain joins TRBV25-1 and TRBJ2-3, with TRBD2 identical over 10 bases. The CDR3 runs 17 residues. The V gene end was trimmed by 3 bases and the J gene end by 5 bases; junction bases not matched to a gene: 11. Germline CDR1 reads MGHDK; CDR2 reads SYGVNS. The CDR3 DNA is TGTGCCAGCAGTGAGGGTCGGCTAGCGGGGGTCGGAGATACGCAGTATTTT. It translates to CASSEGRLAGVGDTQYF.

This clonotype was seen many times. The CDR3 region has the DNA TGTGCCAGCAGCCCTCTAGCCTACACAGATACGCAGTATTTT. Translated, it gives CASSPLAYTDTQYF. The chain is built from TRBV7-2 and TRBJ2-3, with D perhaps matching TRBD2 (5 bases). Germline V gene lookup returns CDR1 SGHTA and CDR2 FQGNSA. Trimming stripped 5 bases from V and 2 bases from J, with 11 bases between. The length of the CDR3 is 14 residues.

The gene calls are TRBV7-9 and TRBJ1-3; possibly TRBD1 for D (6 bases). Looked up from germline, CDR1 is SEHNR and CDR2 is FQNEAQ (reference sequence). The germline V and J ends were trimmed by 5 bases and 12 bases, with 14 bases remaining between them. The CDR3 has 12 amino acids. CDR3 in amino acids: CASSQPQGDIYF. CDR3 nucleotides: TGTGCCAGCAGCCAGCCACAGGGTGACATATATTTT.

There are many counts of this clonotype. V usage is TRBV20-1 and J usage is TRBJ1-5; D gene unclear. Per the germline V gene, CDR1 is DFQATT and CDR2 is SNEGSKA (reference sequence). The CDR3 is made up of 14 amino acids. Between the trimmed V and J ends, which lost 6 bases and 3 bases, there was a span of 15 bases. DNA for the CDR3: TGCAGTGCAACCTTCACGGCCGCCAATCAGCCCCAGCATTTT. It is translated as CSATFTAANQPQHF.

The V and J genes are TRBV10-3 and TRBJ1-4, with 9 positions matching TRBD1. Trimming took 0 bases from V and 10 from J; bases not matched to a gene: 6. Germline CDR1 reads ENHRY; CDR2 reads SYGVKD. The length of the CDR3 is 15 residues. Written as DNA, the CDR3 is TGTGCCATCAGTGAGTCGGGGACAGGGATAGTAAAACTGTTTTTT. This encodes CAISESGTGIVKLFF.

The chain couples TRBV5-6 to TRBJ2-1; D is undetermined. Looked up from germline, CDR1 is SGHDT and CDR2 is YYEEEE. Trimming left V 0 bases short and J 5 bases short, with 12 bases between. The length of the CDR3 is 15 residues. Here the CDR3 DNA reads TGTGCCAGCAGCTTGGAGGCCACCCCCCACAATGAGCAGTTCTTC. This sequence encodes CASSLEATPHNEQFF.

This clonotype was seen more than once but under ten times. The chain carries TRBV5-1 and TRBJ2-1; TRBD2 matches at 15 bases. Germline trimming cut 0 bases from V and 7 bases from J; bases unmatched to any gene: 2. CDR1 is SGHRS and CDR2 is YFSETQ in the germline V gene. The CDR3 contains 16 residues. The CDR3 loop is CASSLAGTSGGNEQFF. CDR3 sequence (DNA): TGCGCCAGCAGCTTGGCCGGGACTAGCGGGGGGAATGAGCAGTTCTTC.

Ten or more counts support this clonotype. The chain recombines TRBV29-1 with TRBJ2-5, with TRBD2 as a possible D gene (5 bases). Germline V gives CDR1 SQVTM, CDR2 ANQGSEA. The V and J ends lost 4 bases and 1 base respectively, with 10 bases between them. The CDR3 is made up of 13 amino acids. In nucleotides, the CDR3 is TGCAGCGTTGTCCTAAGCGGCCAAGAGACCCAGTACTTC. It yields the protein CSVVLSGQETQYF.

This chain connects TRBV5-1 to TRBJ2-1; D is possibly TRBD1 (5 bases). Trimming took off 3 bases at V and 3 bases at J, with 10 bases between the two ends. This CDR3 is built from 14 residues. The germline gives CDR1 SGHRS, CDR2 YFSETQ. CDR3 residues: CASSSQAYYNEQFF. The CDR3 DNA follows: TGCGCCAGCAGCTCACAGGCCTACTACAATGAGCAGTTCTTC.

The chain has TRBV7-8 and TRBJ2-1; D is unresolved. The CDR3 loop spans 16 amino acids. V was shortened by 1 base and J by 5 bases, with 15 bases between the two germline ends. Germline assignment: CDR1 SGHVS and CDR2 FQNEAQ. CDR3 nucleotide sequence: TGTGCCAGCAGCTTAGGGTTACGGCACGACAACAATGAGCAGTTCTTC. It translates to CASSLGLRHDNNEQFF.

This clonotype was detected only a few times. CDR3: CASSYSGDRGAFF. The CDR3 DNA sequence: TGTGCCAGCAGTTACTCGGGGGACCGAGGGGCTTTCTTT. The chain links TRBV6-5 to TRBJ1-1; D perhaps matches TRBD1 (5 bases). This CDR3 spans 13 amino acids. Germline V gene data show CDR1 as MNHEY and CDR2 as SVGAGI. V shed 0 bases and J shed 11 bases, with 13 bases lying between them.

There are many counts of this clonotype. The genes are TRBV4-3 and TRBJ1-3; 9 nucleotides match TRBD1. CDR3 size: 15 residues. Germline-derived CDR1 and CDR2 are LGHNA and YSLEER. With V trimmed by 3 bases and J by 4 bases, 4 bases remained unmatched. The CDR3 here is CASSHGTGNGNTIYF. The DNA of the CDR3 is TGCGCCAGCAGCCATGGGACAGGGAACGGAAACACCATATATTTT.

This clonotype was observed a few times. The chain uses TRBV10-3 and TRBJ2-5; D perhaps matches TRBD1 (5 bases). CDR1 ENHRY and CDR2 SYGVKD come from the germline V gene. Trimming took 7 bases from V and 1 from J, leaving 10 bases between them. The CDR3 spans 13 residues. CDR3 DNA: TGTGCCATCACCTCCGACAGCCAAGAGACCCAGTACTTC. This translates into CAITSDSQETQYF.

The rearrangement joins TRBV29-1 to TRBJ2-1; 8 nucleotides match TRBD1. The CDR3 covers 16 residues. Trimming at V came to 3 bases and at J to 5 bases, leaving 12 bases not matched to a gene. CDR1 is SQVTM, CDR2 ANQGSEA, per germline. The CDR3 sequence is CSVDPTPGQVNNEQFF. In DNA form, the CDR3 reads TGCAGCGTTGATCCCACTCCGGGACAGGTTAACAATGAGCAGTTCTTC.

The chain's CDR3 is CASNVAGAGPDTQHF. As DNA, the CDR3 is TGTGCCAGCAATGTAGCGGGAGCCGGGCCAGATACGCAGCATTTT. The chain uses TRBV12-3 or TRBV12-4 and TRBJ2-3; D is unresolved. The end of the DNA aligns better with TRBJ1-5, so the J call may be wrong. This CDR3 has 15 residues.

This clonotype has a handful of counts. This rearrangement joins TRBV12-3 or TRBV12-4 to TRBJ2-1; maybe TRBD2 (5 bases). The ends were cut back, 5 bases at V and 9 bases at J, with 20 bases in the middle. CDR3 length: 15 amino acids. DNA for the CDR3: TGTGCCAGCAGTCTGGTTAGTTTGCGGGCGGGTGAGCAGTTCTTC. It translates to CASSLVSLRAGEQFF.

The sample holds a few counts of this clonotype. The chain has TRBV7-8 and TRBJ2-3, with 13 bases identical to TRBD2. This CDR3 contains 16 residues. In germline, CDR1 is SGHVS, CDR2 FQNEAQ. Trimming took 4 bases from V and 6 from J; bases not matched to a gene: 7. The CDR3 region has the DNA TGTGCCAGCAGCTCCGGACTAGCGGGGGCGCGGGATACGCAGTATTTT. Its translation: CASSSGLAGARDTQYF.

This chain uses TRBV12-3 or TRBV12-4 with TRBJ1-5; 7 positions agree with TRBD1. The ends lost 5 bases at V and 5 bases at J; junction bases unmatched: 6. The length of the CDR3 is 14 residues. CDR3 protein: CASSPDRAYQPQHF. Here the CDR3 DNA reads TGTGCCAGCAGTCCCGACAGGGCCTATCAGCCCCAGCATTTT.